The T cell receptor (beta chain) described here comes from a study of blood T cell repertoires in COVID-19. TCRdb's copy holds only in-frame clones and misses some; the assay was immunoSEQ multiplex PCR. The sample records around 300,000 clones, approximately 87% being singletons. This receptor was identified in a woman in her twenties or thirties who had recovered from COVID-19. Sequencing used PBMCs or T cells enriched from blood (not recorded which).

The CDR3 sequence: CASGLSGQGSNYGYTF. The CDR3 DNA reads TGTGCCAGCGGGCTATCGGGACAGGGATCTAACTATGGCTACACCTTC. J is TRBJ1-2 and V is TRBV5-4, with 9 bases lining up with TRBD1. The length of the CDR3 is 16 residues. The V gene end was trimmed by 7 bases and the J gene end by 0 bases; junction bases not matched to a gene: 10. Germline V gene data show CDR1 as SGHNT and CDR2 as YYREEE (reference sequence). Drawing the rest from reference TRBV5-4 and TRBJ1-2, the complete variable domain is ETGVTQSPTHLIKTRGQQVTLRCSSQSGHNTVSWYQQALGQGPQFIFQYYREEENGRGNFPPRFSGLQFPNYSSELNVNALELDDSALYLCASGLSGQGSNYGYTFGSGTRLTVV.